This T cell receptor beta chain was recovered during a study of identical twins. This clonotype was recorded a few times. Germline lookup yields CDR1 LGHDT and CDR2 YNNKEL (reference sequence). The CDR3 is 16 residues long. The trim removed 4 bases at V and 1 base at J, leaving 7 bases unmatched. TCRdb re-called the 5' RACE reads with MiXCR, one entry per CDR3 protein. The sample consists of about 810,000 distinct CDR3 sequences, more than 9% of them appearing once. The sample also formed part of further work on yellow fever vaccine responses in identical twins.

This chain joins TRBV3-1 and TRBJ2-3; 8 bases agree with TRBD1. Material for sequencing was PBMCs. This TCR was recovered from a woman between 18 and 29 years old in good health. CDR3 coding DNA: TGTGCCAGCAGCCCAACCGGGACAGGACGCACAGATACGCAGTATTTT. Translating gives CASSPTGTGRTDTQYF.